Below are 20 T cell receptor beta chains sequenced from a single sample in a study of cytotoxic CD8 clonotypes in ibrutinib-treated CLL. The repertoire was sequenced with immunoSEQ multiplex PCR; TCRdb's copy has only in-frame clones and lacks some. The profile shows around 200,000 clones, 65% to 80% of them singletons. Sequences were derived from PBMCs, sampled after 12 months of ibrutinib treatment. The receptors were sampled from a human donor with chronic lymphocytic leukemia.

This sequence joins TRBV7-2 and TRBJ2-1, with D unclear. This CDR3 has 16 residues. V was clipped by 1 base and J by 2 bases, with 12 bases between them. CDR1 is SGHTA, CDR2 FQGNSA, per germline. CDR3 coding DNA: TGTGCCAGCAGCTTAGAACCCCCCCAAGCCTACAATGAGCAGTTCTTC. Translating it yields CASSLEPPQAYNEQFF. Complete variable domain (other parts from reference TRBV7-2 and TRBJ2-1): GAGVSQSPSNKVTEKGKDVELRCDPISGHTALYWYRQSLGQGLEFLIYFQGNSAPDKSGLPSDRFSAERTGGSVSTLTIQRTQQEDSAVYLCASSLEPPQAYNEQFFGPGTRLTVL.

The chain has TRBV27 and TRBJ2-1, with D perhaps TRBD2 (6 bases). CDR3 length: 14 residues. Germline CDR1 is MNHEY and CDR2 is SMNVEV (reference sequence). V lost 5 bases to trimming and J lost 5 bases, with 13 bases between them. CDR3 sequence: CASSPRGGDNEQFF. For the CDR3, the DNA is TGTGCCAGCAGTCCCCGTGGAGGGGACAATGAGCAGTTCTTC.

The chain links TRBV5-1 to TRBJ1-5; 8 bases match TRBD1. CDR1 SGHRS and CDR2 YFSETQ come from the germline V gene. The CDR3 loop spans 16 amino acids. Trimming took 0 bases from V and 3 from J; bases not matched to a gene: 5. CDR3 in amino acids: CASSLGDRSFNQPQHF. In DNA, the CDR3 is TGCGCCAGCAGCTTGGGGGACAGGTCATTCAATCAGCCCCAGCATTTT.

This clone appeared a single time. CDR3 nucleotides: TGCAGCGTCTGGGTGAGGACACCGGGTGAAAAACTGTTTTTT. Its translation is CSVWVRTPGEKLFF. V and J are TRBV29-1 and TRBJ1-4; possibly TRBD1 for D (5 bases). The CDR3 runs 14 residues. Trimming removed 6 bases at V and 7 bases at J, with 18 bases between. CDR1 and CDR2 from the germline V gene are SQVTM and ANQGSEA.

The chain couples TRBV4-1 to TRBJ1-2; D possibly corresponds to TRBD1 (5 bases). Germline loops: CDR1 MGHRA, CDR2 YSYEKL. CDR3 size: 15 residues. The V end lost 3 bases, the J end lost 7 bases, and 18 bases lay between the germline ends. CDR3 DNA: TGCGCCAGCAGCCATCAGCCGGGCTTCGGGGGTGGCTACACCTTC. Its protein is CASSHQPGFGGGYTF.

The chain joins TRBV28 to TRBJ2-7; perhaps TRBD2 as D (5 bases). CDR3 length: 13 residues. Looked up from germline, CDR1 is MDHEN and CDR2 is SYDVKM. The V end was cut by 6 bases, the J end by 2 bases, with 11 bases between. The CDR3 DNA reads TGTGCCAGCAGAATGGACGGGACCTACGAGCAGTACTTC. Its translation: CASRMDGTYEQYF.

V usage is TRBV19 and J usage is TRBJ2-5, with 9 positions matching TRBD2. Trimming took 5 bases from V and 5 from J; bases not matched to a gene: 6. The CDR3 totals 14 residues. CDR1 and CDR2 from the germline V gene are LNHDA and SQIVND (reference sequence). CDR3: CASSPGTSYETQYF. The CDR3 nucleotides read TGTGCCAGTAGTCCCGGGACTAGCTACGAGACCCAGTACTTC.

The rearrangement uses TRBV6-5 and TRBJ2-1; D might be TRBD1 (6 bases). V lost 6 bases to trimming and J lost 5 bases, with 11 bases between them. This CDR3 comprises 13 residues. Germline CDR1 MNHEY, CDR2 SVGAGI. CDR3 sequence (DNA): TGTGCCAGCAGCCATACAGGGAACAATGAGCAGTTCTTC. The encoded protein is CASSHTGNNEQFF.

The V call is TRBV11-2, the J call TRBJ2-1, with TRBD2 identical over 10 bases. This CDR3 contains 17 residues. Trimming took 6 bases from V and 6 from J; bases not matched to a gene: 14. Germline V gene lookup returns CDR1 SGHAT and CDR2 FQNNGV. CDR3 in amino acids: CASSPAPLAGVLNEQFF. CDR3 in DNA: TGTGCCAGCAGTCCGGCCCCCCTAGCGGGGGTCCTCAATGAGCAGTTCTTC.

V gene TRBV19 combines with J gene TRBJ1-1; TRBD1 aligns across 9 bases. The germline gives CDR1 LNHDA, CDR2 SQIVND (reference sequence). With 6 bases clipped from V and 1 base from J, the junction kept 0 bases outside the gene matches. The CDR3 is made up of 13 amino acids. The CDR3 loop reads CASRGQGNTEAFF. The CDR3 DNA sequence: TGTGCCAGTAGGGGACAGGGGAACACTGAAGCTTTCTTT.

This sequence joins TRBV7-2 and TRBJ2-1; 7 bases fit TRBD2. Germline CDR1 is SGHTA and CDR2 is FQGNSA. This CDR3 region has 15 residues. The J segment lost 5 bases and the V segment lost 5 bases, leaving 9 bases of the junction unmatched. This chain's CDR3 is CASSLRVAGDNEQFF. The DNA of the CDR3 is TGTGCCAGCAGCCTACGGGTGGCGGGGGACAATGAGCAGTTCTTC.

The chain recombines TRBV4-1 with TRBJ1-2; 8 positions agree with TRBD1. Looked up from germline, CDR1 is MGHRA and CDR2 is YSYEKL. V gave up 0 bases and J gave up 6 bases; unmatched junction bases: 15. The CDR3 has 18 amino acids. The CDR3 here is CASSQDLGTGGEGNGYTF. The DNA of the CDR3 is TGCGCCAGCAGCCAAGATCTGGGGACAGGCGGGGAAGGAAATGGCTACACCTTC.

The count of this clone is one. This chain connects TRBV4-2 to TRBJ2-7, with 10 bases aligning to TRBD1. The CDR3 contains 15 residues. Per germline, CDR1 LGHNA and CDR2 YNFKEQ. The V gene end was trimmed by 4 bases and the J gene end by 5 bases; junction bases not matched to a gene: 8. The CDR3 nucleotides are TGTGCCAGCAGCCCCGTGGGACAGGGGTCCCACGAGCAGTACTTC. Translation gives CASSPVGQGSHEQYF.

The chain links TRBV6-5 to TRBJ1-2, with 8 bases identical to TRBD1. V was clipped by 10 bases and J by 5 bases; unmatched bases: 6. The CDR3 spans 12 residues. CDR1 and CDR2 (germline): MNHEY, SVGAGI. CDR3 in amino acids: CATATGEYGYTF. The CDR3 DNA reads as TGTGCCACCGCGACAGGGGAATATGGCTACACCTTC.

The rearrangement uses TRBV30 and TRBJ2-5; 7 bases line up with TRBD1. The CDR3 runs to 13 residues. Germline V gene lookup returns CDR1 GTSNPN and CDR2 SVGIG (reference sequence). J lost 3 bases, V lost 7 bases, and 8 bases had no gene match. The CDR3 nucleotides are TGTGCCTTAGAAAGGGACAGAAAAGAGACCCAGTACTTC. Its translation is CALERDRKETQYF.

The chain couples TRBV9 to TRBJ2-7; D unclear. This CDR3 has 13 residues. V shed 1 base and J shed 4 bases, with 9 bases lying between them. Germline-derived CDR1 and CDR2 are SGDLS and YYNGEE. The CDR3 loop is CASSVLEGYEQYF. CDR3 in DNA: TGTGCCAGCAGCGTACTTGAAGGTTACGAGCAGTACTTC.

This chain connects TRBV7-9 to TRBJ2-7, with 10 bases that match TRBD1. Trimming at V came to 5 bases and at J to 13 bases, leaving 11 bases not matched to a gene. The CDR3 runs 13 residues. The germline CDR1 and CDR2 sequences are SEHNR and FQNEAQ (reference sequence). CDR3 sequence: CASSPPDRGQTYF. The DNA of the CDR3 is TGTGCCAGCAGCCCCCCAGACAGGGGGCAAACCTACTTC. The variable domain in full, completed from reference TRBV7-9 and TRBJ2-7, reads DTGVSQNPRHKITKRGQNVTFRCDPISEHNRLYWYRQTLGQGPEFLTYFQNEAQLEKSRLLSDRFSAERPKGSFSTLEIQRTEQGDSAMYLCASSPPDRGQTYFGPGTRLTVT.

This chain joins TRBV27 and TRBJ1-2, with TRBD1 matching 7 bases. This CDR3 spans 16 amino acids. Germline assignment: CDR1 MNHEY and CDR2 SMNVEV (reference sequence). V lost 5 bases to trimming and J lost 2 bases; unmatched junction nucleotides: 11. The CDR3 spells CASSRQGNRMNYGYTF. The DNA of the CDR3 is TGTGCCAGCAGTCGACAGGGAAATCGGATGAACTATGGCTACACCTTC.

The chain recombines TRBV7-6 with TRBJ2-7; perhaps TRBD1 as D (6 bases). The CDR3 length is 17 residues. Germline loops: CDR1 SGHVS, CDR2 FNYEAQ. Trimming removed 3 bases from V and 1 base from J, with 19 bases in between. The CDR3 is CASSLVNRAVPSYEQYF. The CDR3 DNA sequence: TGTGCCAGCAGCTTGGTCAACAGGGCCGTCCCATCCTACGAGCAGTACTTC.

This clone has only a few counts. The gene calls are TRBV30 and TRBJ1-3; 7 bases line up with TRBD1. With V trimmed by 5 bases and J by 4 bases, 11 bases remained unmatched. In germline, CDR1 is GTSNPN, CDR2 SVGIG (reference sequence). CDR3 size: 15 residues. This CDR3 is CAWLTGSGAGNTIYF. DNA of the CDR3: TGTGCCTGGCTGACAGGGAGTGGTGCGGGAAACACCATATATTTT.